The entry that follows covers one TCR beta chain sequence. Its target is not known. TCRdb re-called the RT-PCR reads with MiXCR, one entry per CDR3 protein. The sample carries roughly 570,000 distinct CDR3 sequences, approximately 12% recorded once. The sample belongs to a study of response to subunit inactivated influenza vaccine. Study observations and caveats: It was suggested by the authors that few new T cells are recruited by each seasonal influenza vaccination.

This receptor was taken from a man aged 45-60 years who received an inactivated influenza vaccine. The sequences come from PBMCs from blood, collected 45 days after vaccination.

CDR3 region: CASSLPVGRGYNEQFF. CDR3 DNA: TGTGCCAGCAGCTTGCCCGTCGGGAGGGGCTACAATGAGCAGTTCTTC. V is TRBV5-5 and J is TRBJ2-1; 8 bases fit TRBD2. This CDR3 is built from 16 residues. V shed 1 base and J 3 bases; nucleotides not matched to a gene: 6. Germline CDR1 SGHKS, CDR2 YYEKEE (reference sequence). The variable domain in full, completed from reference TRBV5-5 and TRBJ2-1, reads DAGVTQSPTHLIKTRGQQVTLRCSPISGHKSVSWYQQVLGQGPQFIFQYYEKEERGRGNFPDRFSARQFPNYSSELNVNALLLGDSALYLCASSLPVGRGYNEQFFGPGTRLTVL.